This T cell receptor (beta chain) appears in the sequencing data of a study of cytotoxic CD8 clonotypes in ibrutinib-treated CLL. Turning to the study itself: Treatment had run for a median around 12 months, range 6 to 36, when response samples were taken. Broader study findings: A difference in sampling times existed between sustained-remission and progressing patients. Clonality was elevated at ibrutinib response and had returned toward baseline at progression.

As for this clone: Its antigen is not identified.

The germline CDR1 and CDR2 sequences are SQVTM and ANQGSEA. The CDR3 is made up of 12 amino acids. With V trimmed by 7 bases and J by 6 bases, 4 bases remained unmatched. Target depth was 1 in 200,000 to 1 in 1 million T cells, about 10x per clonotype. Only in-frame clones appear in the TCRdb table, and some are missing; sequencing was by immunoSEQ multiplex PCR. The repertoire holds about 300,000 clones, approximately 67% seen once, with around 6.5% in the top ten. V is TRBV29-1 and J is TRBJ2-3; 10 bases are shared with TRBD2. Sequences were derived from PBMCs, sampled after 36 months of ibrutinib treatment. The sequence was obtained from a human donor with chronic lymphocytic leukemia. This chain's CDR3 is CSGTSGADTQYF. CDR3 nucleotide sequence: TGCAGCGGTACTAGCGGGGCGGATACGCAGTATTTT.